Following are 24 T cell receptor beta chains from one sample sequenced in a study of T cell responses to AZD1222 COVID-19 vaccine. TCRdb's table, derived via immunoSEQ multiplex PCR, lists solely in-frame clones and lacks some. The sample contains fewer than 150,000 clones, roughly 87% of which appear only once. Sequenced here: peripheral blood, sampled 28 days after the second AZD1222 dose. These receptors were obtained from an adult who received the AZD1222 COVID-19 vaccine.

The rearrangement joins TRBV5-1 to TRBJ2-3; D is possibly TRBD2 (5 bases). This CDR3 region has 14 residues. The ends were cut back, 7 bases at V and 5 bases at J, with 17 bases in the middle. In germline, CDR1 is SGHRS, CDR2 YFSETQ. The CDR3 is CASASTDSQDTQYF. As DNA, the CDR3 is TGCGCCAGCGCCTCGACGGACTCCCAAGATACGCAGTATTTT. The complete variable domain, with remaining parts taken from reference TRBV5-1 and TRBJ2-3, reads KAGVTQTPRYLIKTRGQQVTLSCSPISGHRSVSWYQQTPGQGLQFLFEYFSETQRNKGNFPGRFSGRQFSNSRSEMNVSTLELGDSALYLCASASTDSQDTQYFGPGTRLTVL.

Only a few counts were recorded for this clone. The chain couples TRBV6-5 to TRBJ1-1; the D gene is possibly TRBD1 (5 bases). This CDR3 has 12 amino acids. Germline V CDR1 and CDR2: MNHEY, SVGAGI. V was pared by 6 bases and J by 7 bases, with 12 bases between. Here the CDR3 reads CASSYGGVEAFF. CDR3 in DNA: TGTGCCAGCAGCTACGGAGGGGTTGAAGCTTTCTTT.

This rearrangement joins TRBV11-2 to TRBJ2-7; 11 nucleotides agree with TRBD1. Losses at the gene ends were 5 bases for V and 4 bases for J; bases not matched to a gene: 7. The CDR3 is 15 amino acids. Germline V CDR1 and CDR2: SGHAT, FQNNGV. CDR3 loop: CASSNGGTGGYEQYF. For the CDR3, the DNA is TGTGCCAGCAGCAACGGGGGGACAGGGGGGTACGAGCAGTACTTC.

The chain has TRBV10-1 and TRBJ2-4; D is possibly TRBD1 (5 bases). Trimming left V 3 bases short and J 2 bases short, with 11 bases between. CDR1 and CDR2 (germline): WNHNN, SYGVQD (reference sequence). This CDR3 spans 15 amino acids. The CDR3 is CASSDSGFSKNIQYF. The CDR3 DNA follows: TGCGCCAGCAGTGATTCAGGGTTTTCCAAAAACATTCAGTACTTC.

This chain connects TRBV4-3 to TRBJ2-7; 7 nucleotides line up with TRBD1. Germline lookup yields CDR1 LGHNA and CDR2 YSLEER. Unmatched junction bases numbered 14, after V lost 1 base and J lost 5 bases. This CDR3 has 17 residues. DNA for the CDR3: TGCGCCAGCAGCCAAGGTTTTAGACAGGGAATAAGGAACGAGCAGTACTTC. Protein: CASSQGFRQGIRNEQYF.

This clone was seen only once. This sequence joins TRBV6-5 and TRBJ1-2; unclear D gene. Per the germline V gene, CDR1 is MNHEY and CDR2 is SVGAGI. The V and J ends lost 6 bases and 8 bases respectively, with 10 bases between them. The CDR3 runs to 11 residues. The CDR3, as DNA: TGTGCCAGCAGCTCCAGGTGGGGCTACACCTTC. Translated, it gives CASSSRWGYTF.

V and J are TRBV10-3 and TRBJ2-7; 8 positions match TRBD1. The CDR3 has 11 amino acids. Germline V gives CDR1 ENHRY, CDR2 SYGVKD. V was pared by 10 bases and J by 6 bases, with 5 bases of the junction left unmatched. CDR3 sequence: CATRTGPEQYF. CDR3 nucleotides: TGTGCCACCAGGACAGGGCCCGAGCAGTACTTC.

The chain uses TRBV5-1 and TRBJ2-1, with D possibly being TRBD2 (6 bases). The CDR3 length is 16 residues. Germline values: CDR1 SGHRS, CDR2 YFSETQ. V was pared by 0 bases and J by 0 bases, with 10 bases between. Here the CDR3 DNA reads TGCGCCAGCAGCTTGGTTAGCGGAAGCTCCTACAATGAGCAGTTCTTC. Its protein product is CASSLVSGSSYNEQFF.

This chain links TRBV16 with TRBJ2-7; D call uncertain. CDR1 is KGHSY and CDR2 is FQNENV in the germline V gene. The CDR3 is 13 amino acids. The ends were cut back, 2 bases at V and 3 bases at J, with 8 bases in the middle. CDR3 loop: CASSQTLLYEQYF. DNA of the CDR3: TGTGCCAGCAGCCAAACTCTTCTCTACGAGCAGTACTTC.

The rearrangement links TRBV11-3 to TRBJ1-3; D is ambiguous. Germline CDR1 and CDR2: SGHNT and YENEEA. The V and J ends lost 1 base and 0 bases respectively, with 16 bases between them. CDR3 length: 18 amino acids. The CDR3 here is CASSLVIGGHGSGNTIYF. The CDR3 bases are TGTGCCAGCAGCTTAGTCATCGGAGGGCACGGCTCTGGAAACACCATATATTTT.

This clone was observed once. The V call is TRBV2, the J call TRBJ1-5, with unresolved D. The CDR3 runs 13 residues. Per the germline V gene, CDR1 is SNHLY and CDR2 is FYNNEI. Trimming stripped 2 bases from V and 8 bases from J, with 10 bases between. The DNA for the CDR3 is TGTGCCAGCAGTGAATCAGGCCGGGAGCCCCAGCATTTT. Protein product: CASSESGREPQHF.

The chain combines TRBV24-1 with TRBJ2-3; possibly TRBD2 for D (5 bases). CDR3 length equals 15 residues. Between the trimmed V and J ends, which lost 2 bases and 3 bases, there was a span of 11 bases. Germline CDR1 reads KGHDR; CDR2 reads SFDVKD. The CDR3 is CATSDYSGGTDTQYF. The CDR3 DNA is TGTGCCACCAGTGATTACAGCGGTGGGACAGATACGCAGTATTTT.

V and J are TRBV7-3 and TRBJ2-7; unclear D gene. Between the trimmed V and J ends, which lost 0 bases and 6 bases, there was a span of 15 bases. The CDR3 sequence is 15 residues long. CDR1 is SGHTA and CDR2 is FQGTGA in the germline V gene. The CDR3: CASSLTSTAGSEQYF. The CDR3 DNA follows: TGTGCCAGCAGCTTAACGTCTACCGCTGGCTCCGAGCAGTACTTC. The full variable domain, rest sourced from reference TRBV7-3 and TRBJ2-7, is GAGVSQTPSNKVTEKGKYVELRCDPISGHTALYWYRQSLGQGPEFLIYFQGTGAADDSGLPNDRFFAVRPEGSVSTLKIQRTERGDSAVYLCASSLTSTAGSEQYFGPGTRLTVT.

This clone was observed a single time. V is TRBV21-1 and J is TRBJ2-4. TRBV21-1 is deemed a pseudogene. The CDR3 runs to 19 residues. The CDR3 nucleotides are TGTGCCAGCAGCAAAGTTATTGGCCTGGGTATACTAGCCAAAAACATTCAGTACTTC. Translation: CASSKVIGLGILAKNIQYF.

Concerning this clone itself: Additional DNA sequences in this sample encode the identical CDR3. CDR3: CASSLAGAETQYF. CDR3 bases: TGTGCCAGCAGCTTAGCAGGGGCTGAGACCCAGTACTTC. This sequence joins TRBV7-9 and TRBJ2-5, with a tentative D call TRBD1 (5 bases). Germline CDR1 and CDR2: SEHNR and FQNEAQ (reference sequence). The CDR3 covers 13 residues. V lost 0 bases and J 5 bases, leaving 7 bases between the germline ends.

The V gene is TRBV18, the J gene TRBJ1-5; tentatively, D is TRBD1 (6 bases). V dropped 3 bases and J dropped 5 bases, with 8 bases sitting between them. Germline CDR1 and CDR2: KGHSH and LQKENI. This CDR3 comprises 13 residues. This CDR3 reads CASSPGADQPQHF. The CDR3 region has the DNA TGTGCCAGCTCACCGGGGGCAGATCAGCCCCAGCATTTT.

With respect to this clone: Other DNA sequences within the sample encode an identical CDR3. The V gene is TRBV29-1, the J gene TRBJ1-4; the D gene is possibly TRBD1 (6 bases). This CDR3 is 14 amino acids long. Germline CDR1 reads SQVTM; CDR2 reads ANQGSEA. V lost 4 bases and J 4 bases, leaving 13 bases between the germline ends. The CDR3 reads CSVGGGQGNEKLFF. Here the CDR3 DNA reads TGCAGCGTTGGAGGGGGGCAAGGTAATGAAAAACTGTTTTTT.

J is TRBJ1-5 and V is TRBV20-1; D unresolved. The germline V gene has CDR1 DFQATT and CDR2 SNEGSKA (reference sequence). The CDR3 extends over 13 amino acids. V lost 3 bases and J 3 bases, leaving 9 bases between the germline ends. CDR3 bases: TGCAGTGCTAGTATTCAGTACAATCAGCCCCAGCATTTT. This gives the protein CSASIQYNQPQHF.

The CDR3 DNA sequence: TGTGCCAGCAGCTTGGAGGGTCAGCCCCAGCATTTT. This translates into CASSLEGQPQHF. The V gene is TRBV5-4, the J gene TRBJ1-5; D is undetermined. Trimming removed 0 bases from V and 6 bases from J, with 4 bases in between. Germline V gene sequence: CDR1 SGHNT, CDR2 YYREEE (reference sequence). This CDR3 has 12 amino acids.

This clone has only one observation. This chain joins TRBV5-1 and TRBJ2-6; TRBD1 matches 11 bases. Looked up from germline, CDR1 is SGHRS and CDR2 is YFSETQ. The CDR3 length is 19 residues. Losses at the gene ends were 4 bases for V and 2 bases for J; bases not matched to a gene: 11. CDR3: CASSRLPGTGGTGANVLTF. The CDR3, as DNA: TGCGCCAGCAGCCGCCTACCCGGGACAGGGGGGACTGGGGCCAACGTCCTGACTTTC. The entire variable domain, with the rest obtained from reference TRBV5-1 and TRBJ2-6, is as follows: KAGVTQTPRYLIKTRGQQVTLSCSPISGHRSVSWYQQTPGQGLQFLFEYFSETQRNKGNFPGRFSGRQFSNSRSEMNVSTLELGDSALYLCASSRLPGTGGTGANVLTFGAGSRLTVL.

V usage is TRBV7-3 and J usage is TRBJ1-6; the D gene is possibly TRBD1 (6 bases). V was trimmed by 1 base and J by 7 bases, leaving 11 bases between them. Per germline, CDR1 SGHTA and CDR2 FQGTGA. This CDR3 region has 15 residues. The CDR3 region is CASSLMGGSNSPLHF. DNA for the CDR3: TGTGCCAGCAGCTTAATGGGGGGCTCAAATTCACCCCTCCACTTT.

The chain links TRBV21-1 to TRBJ2-7; TRBD2, the D gene given by the table, was not confirmed from the DNA. TRBV21-1 is listed as a pseudogene. This CDR3 has 15 residues. The CDR3 spells CASSKGSGRRYEQYF. The CDR3 bases are TGTGCCAGCAGCAAAGGCAGCGGGAGGCGCTACGAGCAGTACTTC.

V and J are TRBV12-3 or TRBV12-4 and TRBJ1-1; 7 nucleotides match TRBD1. This CDR3 is 13 amino acids long. J was trimmed by 5 bases and V by 6 bases; bases with no gene match: 6. The CDR3 reads CASSATGETEAFF. The CDR3 nucleotides read TGTGCCAGCAGCGCTACAGGGGAGACTGAAGCTTTCTTT.

This CDR3 is CASSQLGGSTDTQYF. The CDR3 DNA is TGTGCCAGCAGCCAACTGGGGGGAAGCACAGATACGCAGTATTTT. This chain joins TRBV4-2 and TRBJ2-3; maybe TRBD2 (6 bases). CDR3 length: 15 amino acids. Trimming pared 2 bases from V and 0 bases from J, leaving 9 bases between. Germline V lookup: CDR1 LGHNA, CDR2 YNFKEQ.